Included here is one TCR beta chain sequence, with context. Its specificity is not known. This record comes from a study of T cell responses to AZD1222 COVID-19 vaccine. General study results and limits: Researchers took repertoire samples only after the peak T cell response had come. Donors in the cohort were predominantly white British and more often female, and clonal diversity was possibly underestimated.

Method: immunoSEQ multiplex PCR; TCRdb's copy keeps in-frame clones and lacks some. Among roughly 100,000 clones listed, about 90% were seen once. The CDR3 extends over 11 amino acids. Trimming pared 6 bases from V and 4 bases from J, leaving 6 bases between. The genes are TRBV12-3 or TRBV12-4 and TRBJ2-5, with D hard to call. This receptor was obtained from an adult who received the AZD1222 COVID-19 vaccine. The sequences come from peripheral blood, collected 28 days after the second AZD1222 dose. Here the CDR3 reads CASSSGETQYF. The DNA for the CDR3 is TGTGCCAGCAGCTCCGGAGAGACCCAGTACTTC.